The rows below give T cell receptor beta chains drawn from one sample of a study of T cells in Graves' hyperthyroidism and ophthalmopathy. One entry per CDR3 protein results from TCRdb running MiXCR on the multiplex PCR reads. The sample shows around 400,000 distinct CDR3 sequences, around a quarter of them seen only once. The sample taken for sequencing was blood. These receptors were obtained from a man aged 50-60 years with Graves' hyperthyroidism. Both conserved end residues are part of each CDR3. Each record gives: clone size, D gene, V gene, J gene, CDR3 DNA, CDR3 protein. The D gene is left open where the match is weak. Rows give clone size only sometimes, using once, few, many, or a class for an expanded clone.

>.|.|TRBV30|TRBJ2-7
TGTGCCTGGAGTAGCTGGGGGAGCGGCTACGAGCAGTACTTC
CAWSSWGSGYEQYF
>few|.|TRBV7-9|TRBJ2-2
TGTGCCAGCAGCCCACCTAGTCCGGTCACCGGGGAGCTGTTTTTT
CASSPPSPVTGELFF
>.|.|TRBV28|TRBJ1-3
TGTGCCAGCAGAGCCGGGACTGGAAACACCATATATTTT
CASRAGTGNTIYF
>.|.|TRBV15|TRBJ2-7
TGTGCCACTCGACTTGCGGGGACTTACGAGCAGTACTTC
CATRLAGTYEQYF
>.|TRBD2|TRBV12-3/TRBV12-4|TRBJ2-3
TGTGCCAGCAGTTTAGGGCTTAGCGGGAGGGGCCCAGATACGCAGTATTTT
CASSLGLSGRGPDTQYF
>few|TRBD2|TRBV5-1|TRBJ2-7
TGCGCCAGCAGCTTGCGAGCGGGAGACTACGAGCAGTACTTC
CASSLRAGDYEQYF
>few|TRBD1|TRBV3-1|TRBJ2-1
TGTGCCAGCAGCCATGGGGACAGGGGTCGGGAGCAGTTCTTC
CASSHGDRGREQFF
>.|.|TRBV2|TRBJ2-2
TGTGCCAGCAGTGAAACCAGGGGCAGTACCGGGGAGCTGTTTTTT
CASSETRGSTGELFF
>many|TRBD2|TRBV2|TRBJ2-1
TGTGCCAGCATGAGGACTAGCGGGAGTTCAACCTACAATGAGCAGTTCTTC
CASMRTSGSSTYNEQFF
>.|TRBD2|TRBV27|TRBJ2-7
TGTGCCAGCAGTTCCAGACTAGCGGGAGCCGAGCAGTACTTC
CASSSRLAGAEQYF
>.|TRBD1|TRBV6-2/TRBV6-3|TRBJ1-2
TGTGCCAGCAGTTATTTGACAGGGGGTGTCCATGGCTACACCTTC
CASSYLTGGVHGYTF
>.|TRBD2|TRBV12-3/TRBV12-4|TRBJ2-7
TGTGCCACCGCACTCCTTAGCGGGAGGGGCGAGCAGTACTTC
CATALLSGRGEQYF
>few|.|TRBV7-9|TRBJ2-1
TGTGCCAGCACCTTAACGACCCAGGCCTCCTACAATGAGCAGTTCTTC
CASTLTTQASYNEQFF
>.|TRBD2|TRBV30|TRBJ2-1
TGTGCCTGGGCTACGGGACTAGCAAACAATGAGCAGTTCTTC
CAWATGLANNEQFF
>.|TRBD1|TRBV19|TRBJ2-7
TGTGCCAGTAGTAGGGGGACAGTTAACTACGAGCAGTACTTC
CASSRGTVNYEQYF
>.|.|TRBV3-1|TRBJ1-1
TGTGCCAGCAGCCAAGCGACAGGTTTTCTTAATGAAGCTTTCTTT
CASSQATGFLNEAFF
>.|TRBD2|TRBV12-5|TRBJ2-3
TGTGCTAGTGGTCTAGCGGGGCACACAGATACGCAGTATTTT
CASGLAGHTDTQYF
>.|TRBD2|TRBV28|TRBJ2-3
TGTGCCATCAGTGCCCAACTAGCGGGATGGAATACGCAGTATTTT
CAISAQLAGWNTQYF
>.|TRBD2|TRBV20-1|TRBJ2-1
TGCAGTGCTGCCCGGGGGGACAATGAGCAGTTCTTC
CSAARGDNEQFF
>.|.|TRBV2|TRBJ2-2
TGCGCCAGCAGTGAAGCAAGCGGGAACACCGGGGAGCTGTTTTTT
CASSEASGNTGELFF
>.|TRBD2|TRBV9|TRBJ2-3
TGTGCCAGCAGCTCGACTAGCGGGAGGGTCACAGATACGCAGTATTTT
CASSSTSGRVTDTQYF
>.|.|TRBV20-1|TRBJ2-1
TGCAGTGCTAGTTCCGGGACTCTCTCCTACAATGAGCAGTTCTTC
CSASSGTLSYNEQFF
>.|.|TRBV18|TRBJ2-1
TGTGCCAGCTCACCAATAGGGACGGATTACAATGAGCAGTTCTTC
CASSPIGTDYNEQFF
>few|.|TRBV24-1|TRBJ2-1
TGTGCCACCAGTGGCGGGACTGACTACAATGAGCAGTTCTTC
CATSGGTDYNEQFF
>few|.|TRBV4-1|TRBJ2-7
TGCGCCAGCAGCCAAGGTTTAGGGAGAACCTCCTACGAGCAGTACTTC
CASSQGLGRTSYEQYF
>many|.|TRBV2|TRBJ1-1
TGTGCCAGCAGTGATACGACGGCGAACACTGAAGCTTTCTTT
CASSDTTANTEAFF
>few|TRBD2|TRBV5-1|TRBJ2-1
TGCGCCAGCAGCTTGGCGACTAGCGGCCACTCCTACAATGAGCAGTTCTTC
CASSLATSGHSYNEQFF
>.|.|TRBV20-1|TRBJ2-7
TGCAGTGCTACCCCCACCCGACAACTCTACGAGCAGTACTTC
CSATPTRQLYEQYF
>.|TRBD1|TRBV2|TRBJ1-5
TGTGCCAGCAGTGAACACTGGGACAGGGGGGCGGGAAATCAGCCCCAGCATTTT
CASSEHWDRGAGNQPQHF
>many|.|TRBV7-2|TRBJ2-7
TGTGCCAGCAGCCGCTCTCTCCGGTGGGCGGAGCAGTACTTC
CASSRSLRWAEQYF
>.|.|TRBV9|TRBJ2-3
TGTGCCAGCAGCGTACAAGGGGCGGTGATAACAGATACGCAGTATTTT
CASSVQGAVITDTQYF
>many|.|TRBV6-1|TRBJ2-1
TGTGCCAGCAGTCCCGGACTGGGCCTTGAGCAGTTCTTC
CASSPGLGLEQFF
>many|.|TRBV18|TRBJ2-1
TGTGCCAGCAGCCCAGACTCGTACAATGAGCAGTTCTTC
CASSPDSYNEQFF
>few|.|TRBV6-5|TRBJ2-1
TGTGCCAGCAGTTACAGCGGGCCTCCGGGTAATGAGCAGTTCTTC
CASSYSGPPGNEQFF
>few|TRBD2|TRBV10-2|TRBJ2-3
TGCGCCAGCAGAAGTATAGCGGGAGGGTTTACAGATACGCAGTATTTT
CASRSIAGGFTDTQYF
>few|.|TRBV30|TRBJ1-6
TGTGCCTGGAGTGTAAATGTTGGCAGATATAATTCACCCCTCCACTTT
CAWSVNVGRYNSPLHF
>.|TRBD1|TRBV7-6|TRBJ2-7
TGTGCCAGCAGCTTAGCGCCCCCCGGGACAGGGGGAGGGTCCGAGCAGTACTTC
CASSLAPPGTGGGSEQYF
>many|TRBD1|TRBV5-1|TRBJ2-7
TGCGCCAGCAGCAAGGACAGGCTTGCCTACGAGCAGTACTTC
CASSKDRLAYEQYF
>few|.|TRBV12-3/TRBV12-4|TRBJ1-1
TGTGCCAGCAGGATACAGGGCATTGAAGCTTTCTTT
CASRIQGIEAFF
>many|.|TRBV27|TRBJ2-3
TGTGCCAGCAGAAGACTAGGTGCGTCAGATACGCAGTATTTT
CASRRLGASDTQYF
>.|TRBD1|TRBV20-1|TRBJ1-2
TGCAGTGCTAGCCTGACAGGGGGCTCGTCTAACTATGGCTACACCTTC
CSASLTGGSSNYGYTF